These T cell receptor beta chains were read from a single sample in a study of T cell responses to AZD1222 COVID-19 vaccine. Sequencing used immunoSEQ multiplex PCR; TCRdb keeps in-frame clones, though not all of them. The sample records some 180,000 clones, roughly nine tenths being singletons. Sequenced material: peripheral blood, taken 28 days after the second AZD1222 dose. These TCRs come from an adult who received the AZD1222 COVID-19 vaccine. CDR3s include the opening cysteine and the closing phenylalanine or tryptophan. Each record gives: J gene, CDR3 length, V gene, clone size, D gene, CDR3 DNA, CDR3 protein. The D gene is left open where the match is weak. Some rows mark clone size as missing; the rest say once, few, many or name a class of expanded clone.

j_call: TRBJ1-2
cdr3_length: 13
v_call: TRBV30
clone_size: once
d_call: .
cdr3_nt: TGTGCCTGGAGTCCCAAGGGGTATGCTGATTACACCTTC
cdr3_aa: CAWSPKGYADYTF

j_call: TRBJ2-6
cdr3_length: 17
v_call: TRBV7-3
clone_size: few
d_call: .
cdr3_nt: TGTGCCAGCAGCGCCTCCAAGTTAAACTCTGGGGCCAACGTCCTGACTTTC
cdr3_aa: CASSASKLNSGANVLTF

j_call: TRBJ2-7
cdr3_length: 15
v_call: TRBV7-9
clone_size: .
d_call: TRBD2
cdr3_nt: TGTGCCAGCAGCATTCGGACTAGCGGACACTACGAGCAGTACTTC
cdr3_aa: CASSIRTSGHYEQYF

j_call: TRBJ1-5
cdr3_length: 15
v_call: TRBV5-5
clone_size: .
d_call: .
cdr3_nt: TGTGCCAGCAGCTTGATCGGGGCCAATAATCAGCCCCAGCATTTT
cdr3_aa: CASSLIGANNQPQHF

j_call: TRBJ2-7
cdr3_length: 14
v_call: TRBV7-8
clone_size: .
d_call: TRBD1
cdr3_nt: TGTGCCAGCAGCTTAGCAGGGACAGGAGGCGAGCAGTACTTC
cdr3_aa: CASSLAGTGGEQYF

j_call: TRBJ2-5
cdr3_length: 17
v_call: TRBV7-6
clone_size: .
d_call: TRBD2
cdr3_nt: TGTGCCAGCAGCGCCGCCACTAGCGGGGGGCGGGGAGAGACCCAGTACTTC
cdr3_aa: CASSAATSGGRGETQYF

j_call: TRBJ2-5
cdr3_length: 13
v_call: TRBV18
clone_size: .
d_call: .
cdr3_nt: TGTGCCAGCTCACCGGGACTGAGAGAGACCCAGTACTTC
cdr3_aa: CASSPGLRETQYF

j_call: TRBJ1-3
cdr3_length: 17
v_call: TRBV5-1
clone_size: .
d_call: .
cdr3_nt: TGCGCCAGCAGCTTGGGGGTCACCCGGAGCTCTGGAAACACCATATATTTT
cdr3_aa: CASSLGVTRSSGNTIYF

j_call: TRBJ1-1
cdr3_length: 14
v_call: TRBV28
clone_size: .
d_call: .
cdr3_nt: TGTGCCAGCAGTTTGGTGGGAATGAACACTGAAGCTTTCTTT
cdr3_aa: CASSLVGMNTEAFF

j_call: TRBJ2-1
cdr3_length: 16
v_call: TRBV18
clone_size: .
d_call: TRBD2
cdr3_nt: TGTGCCAGCTCACCATTGGGACTAGCTTCCTACAATGAGCAGTTCTTC
cdr3_aa: CASSPLGLASYNEQFF

j_call: TRBJ2-4
cdr3_length: 13
v_call: TRBV2
clone_size: .
d_call: .
cdr3_nt: TGTGCCAGCAGTGTCTGGGGGAAAAACATTCAGTACTTC
cdr3_aa: CASSVWGKNIQYF

j_call: TRBJ1-4
cdr3_length: 15
v_call: TRBV30
clone_size: once
d_call: .
cdr3_nt: TGTGCCTGGTCCCGACAGAGAGCAACTAATGAAAAACTGTTTTTT
cdr3_aa: CAWSRQRATNEKLFF

j_call: TRBJ2-1
cdr3_length: 15
v_call: TRBV15
clone_size: .
d_call: .
cdr3_nt: TGTGCCACCAGCAGAGATCGCATCCCCTCCAATGAGCAGTTCTTC
cdr3_aa: CATSRDRIPSNEQFF

j_call: TRBJ2-1
cdr3_length: 16
v_call: TRBV27
clone_size: .
d_call: TRBD2
cdr3_nt: TGTGCCAGCGGGTTCGCGGGAGCGGGAATCTACAATGAGCAGTTCTTC
cdr3_aa: CASGFAGAGIYNEQFF

j_call: TRBJ2-3
cdr3_length: 15
v_call: TRBV7-6
clone_size: .
d_call: TRBD1
cdr3_nt: TGTGCCAGCAGCCCGACAGGGGGCCCTGCAGATACGCAGTATTTT
cdr3_aa: CASSPTGGPADTQYF

j_call: TRBJ1-1
cdr3_length: 13
v_call: TRBV18
clone_size: .
d_call: .
cdr3_nt: TGTGCCAGCTCACCGTGGTCGAACACTGAAGCTTTCTTT
cdr3_aa: CASSPWSNTEAFF

j_call: TRBJ1-4
cdr3_length: 14
v_call: TRBV16
clone_size: .
d_call: TRBD1
cdr3_nt: TGTGCCAGCAGCCCTAGGGGGCCTAATGAAAAACTGTTTTTT
cdr3_aa: CASSPRGPNEKLFF